These 9 T cell receptor beta chains originate from one sample sequenced in a study of T cell responses to AZD1222 COVID-19 vaccine (dated by TCRdb to about 2021). The sample's time point, from its label and the paper: about 28 days (+/-7) after the second vaccine dose. Library generation was performed with the immunoSEQ multiplex PCR assay. Here the immuneACCESS table is served through TCRdb, limited to in-frame sequences with V and J called. Missing clones are a known gap in these copies; in checked studies unresolved V genes cover under half, and the rest lacks a known reason. The sample table lists about 42,000 clones, approximately 80% of them with a count of one. The ten most abundant clones make up 15% to 20% of the sample. Sequenced here: peripheral blood, sampled 28 days after the second AZD1222 dose. All receptors come from an adult who received the AZD1222 COVID-19 vaccine.

The chain couples TRBV11-2 to TRBJ2-7; 9 bases match TRBD1. CDR1 is SGHAT and CDR2 is FQNNGV in the germline V gene. This CDR3 contains 16 residues. V shed 2 bases and J 4 bases; nucleotides not matched to a gene: 9. The CDR3 DNA reads TGTGCCAGCAGCTTAACCTCCGGGACAGGGTGGTACGAGCAGTACTTC. Translated, it gives CASSLTSGTGWYEQYF.

The chain links TRBV3-1 (or the pseudogene TRBV3-2) to TRBJ2-7; TRBD1 agrees at 7 bases. Germline V lookup: CDR1 LGHDT, CDR2 YNNKEL (reference sequence). The V segment lost 1 base and the J segment 6 bases; nucleotides outside the gene matches: 3. This CDR3 is 13 amino acids long. The CDR3 DNA follows: TGTGCCAGCAGCCAAGGACAGGGTCGCGAGCAGTACTTC. Its protein is CASSQGQGREQYF.

The chain carries TRBV19 and TRBJ2-3, with TRBD1 matching over 11 bases. CDR3 length: 14 amino acids. Germline values: CDR1 LNHDA, CDR2 SQIVND (reference sequence). J lost 4 bases, V lost 10 bases, and 7 bases had no gene match. This CDR3 is CATRDRGFADTQYF. As DNA, the CDR3 is TGTGCCACTCGGGACAGGGGGTTTGCAGATACGCAGTATTTT.

This chain connects TRBV19 to TRBJ2-7; 8 bases agree with TRBD2. V lost 1 base to trimming and J lost 6 bases; unmatched junction nucleotides: 2. The CDR3 is made up of 13 amino acids. Germline V gene sequence: CDR1 LNHDA, CDR2 SQIVND (reference sequence). The CDR3 nucleotides read TGTGCCAGTAGTATAGTAGCGGGGATCGAGCAGTACTTC. It is translated as CASSIVAGIEQYF.

The chain recombines TRBV5-1 with TRBJ1-2; the D is unclear. Looked up from germline, CDR1 is SGHRS and CDR2 is YFSETQ. The V and J ends lost 0 bases and 3 bases respectively, with 9 bases between them. The CDR3 covers 14 residues. This chain's CDR3 is CASSLEGLDYGYTF. The CDR3 DNA is TGCGCCAGCAGCTTGGAGGGCCTGGACTATGGCTACACCTTC.

Here the CDR3 reads CASRTTGGLAKNIQYF. CDR3 DNA: TGTGCCAGCAGAACAACAGGGGGCCTAGCCAAAAACATTCAGTACTTC. V usage is TRBV6-6 and J usage is TRBJ2-4; 9 bases agree with TRBD1. The CDR3 length is 16 residues. Germline V gives CDR1 MNHNY, CDR2 SVGAGI (reference sequence). V dropped 6 bases and J dropped 0; count of bases not matched to a gene: 6.

This chain connects TRBV9 to TRBJ2-7, with TRBD1 matching over 11 bases. Germline CDR1 SGDLS, CDR2 YYNGEE. After removal of 3 bases from V and 4 bases from J, the junction contained 6 bases not matched to a gene. This CDR3 region has 15 residues. CDR3 region: CASSASGTGGYEQYF. DNA of the CDR3: TGTGCCAGCAGCGCCTCCGGGACAGGGGGATACGAGCAGTACTTC.

The chain employs TRBV2 and TRBJ1-5; D remains ambiguous. V was pared by 8 bases and J by 2 bases, with 10 bases between. Germline V gene lookup returns CDR1 SNHLY and CDR2 FYNNEI. The CDR3 is made up of 13 amino acids. The CDR3 region has the DNA TGTGCCAGCGAGGATGTGGGCAATCAGCCCCAGCATTTT. Its translation: CASEDVGNQPQHF.

The chain links TRBV19 to TRBJ2-2; 13 positions match TRBD2. Germline values: CDR1 LNHDA, CDR2 SQIVND (reference sequence). The CDR3 is 16 residues long. Unmatched junction bases numbered 1, after V lost 4 bases and J lost 2 bases. CDR3 nucleotide sequence: TGTGCCAGTAGTAGACTAGCGGGGGGAAACACCGGGGAGCTGTTTTTT. It specifies CASSRLAGGNTGELFF. The variable domain in full, with the rest retrieved from reference TRBV19 and TRBJ2-2, is DGGITQSPKYLFRKEGQNVTLSCEQNLNHDAMYWYRQDPGQGLRLIYYSQIVNDFQKGDIAEGYSVSREKKESFPLTVTSAQKNPTAFYLCASSRLAGGNTGELFFGEGSRLTVL.